This entry describes one T cell receptor (beta chain). Its antigen has not been determined. Per-base quality was not reported, and no clone a single base away is much larger than it. Library construction relied on the immunoSEQ multiplex PCR assay. In its TCRdb copy, this immuneACCESS table keeps in-frame sequences only and misses some clones. Where compared with another copy, unresolved V genes explain less than half of these, and the others have no known cause. The sample contains 130,000 or so clones, 87% of them found a single time. Of the sample, about 12% is held by the ten largest clones. This sample was included in a study of control samples from healthy donors and cancer patients (dated by TCRdb to the early 2020s). The clonotype comes from a man aged 30 to 39 in good health. The sequencing sample was made of blood.

The CDR3 amino acid sequence is: CATSDYLDQPQHF. Here is the DNA: TGTGCCACCAGTGATTATCTCGATCAGCCCCAGCATTTT. This sequence uses TRBV24-1 and TRBJ1-5, with the D gene too uncertain to name. Trimming takes 2 bases from V and 5 bases from J, and the germline ends sit 6 bases apart. Counted from cysteine to phenylalanine, this CDR3 has 13 amino acids. CDR3 DNA is the only sequence kept; it has 39 bases, read in frame from the first base. The germline V gene specifies KGHDR as CDR1 and SFDVKD as CDR2.